This T cell receptor beta chain was identified during a study of Ad26.COV2.S vaccination and SARS-CoV-2 variants. About this clone: A much larger clonotype is one base distant, so this may be a read error.

TCRdb's copy holds only in-frame clones and misses some; the assay was immunoSEQ multiplex PCR. The data contain 380,000 or so clones, under 90% of them singletons. Treatment denoted: 19 received Ad26.COV2.S at low or high dose, single or two shots; about 5 received placebo; per-sample allocation not given. Samples analyzed were those drawn on day 63 after the first vaccine or placebo injection. The clonotype was recovered from a person aged 18-60 years who received the Ad26.COV2.S COVID-19 vaccine or a placebo. Sequencing was performed on peripheral blood, taken in a trial of Ad26.COV2.S vaccine versus placebo.

This CDR3 is CASSSGTVNTEAFF. The CDR3 coding sequence is TGTGCCAGCAGCTCCGGGACGGTGAACACTGAAGCTTTCTTT. The chain joins TRBV7-9 to TRBJ1-1, with a possible D match to TRBD1 (5 bases). CDR1 is SEHNR and CDR2 is FQNEAQ in the germline V gene (reference sequence). V was cut by 4 bases and J by 0 bases, with 9 bases left in between. CDR3 length: 14 amino acids.